This T cell receptor (beta chain) was retrieved from a study of monozygotic twins with inflammatory bowel disease. General observations from the study: Healthy co-twins showed greater TCRbeta diversity (inverse Simpson) than IBD patients. Patient-to-patient differences in immunosuppressive treatment may have added variability to the repertoires.

CDR3 length: 16 residues. Germline assignment: CDR1 MNHEY and CDR2 SVGEGT. For every sample, eight separate reactions were used to make cDNA. From the 5' RACE reads, TCRdb lists one entry per CDR3 protein and no DNA. Its clone listing holds 300,000 to 400,000 distinct CDR3 sequences. Worth noting for this clonotype: No antigen is known for it.

The receptor's source is a human donor with ulcerative colitis or Crohn's disease, or a healthy co-twin of an affected twin (not recorded which). The rearrangement links TRBV6-2 or TRBV6-3 to TRBJ2-2. The source material was blood. The CDR3: CASSLMVTGNTGELFF.